A selection of T cell receptor beta chains follows, all from one sample in a study of radiotherapy plus CTLA-4 blockade in lung cancer. TCRdb's table, derived via immunoSEQ multiplex PCR, lists solely in-frame clones and lacks some. The sample has 100,000 to 150,000 clones; 65% to 85% are singletons. The sample was peripheral blood, taken from a patient treated with radiotherapy plus ipilimumab. Receptors originate from a human donor with non-small cell lung cancer who had a partial response to radiotherapy plus ipilimumab. Both conserved end residues are trimmed from each CDR3. The D gene is left open where the match is weak.

v_gene: TRBV9
j_gene: TRBJ2-3
d_gene: TRBD2
CDR3aa: ASSLLADTQY

v_gene: TRBV2
j_gene: TRBJ1-2
d_gene: TRBD1
CDR3aa: ASRGDRGNYGYT

v_gene: TRBV18
j_gene: TRBJ1-4
d_gene: .
CDR3aa: ASSPQGGTTNEKLF

v_gene: TRBV6-1
j_gene: TRBJ2-6
d_gene: .
CDR3aa: ASSEVPRGGGANVLT

v_gene: TRBV5-4
j_gene: TRBJ2-2
d_gene: TRBD2
CDR3aa: ASSSGLALNTGELF

v_gene: TRBV19
j_gene: TRBJ1-5
d_gene: TRBD1
CDR3aa: ASSNPTGGQPQH

v_gene: TRBV5-6
j_gene: TRBJ2-3
d_gene: .
CDR3aa: ASSLVGTQDTQY

v_gene: TRBV29-1
j_gene: TRBJ2-3
d_gene: .
CDR3aa: SVKFTSTDTQY

v_gene: TRBV5-1
j_gene: TRBJ2-1
d_gene: TRBD1
CDR3aa: ASSSPGQGAEQF

v_gene: TRBV5-4
j_gene: TRBJ1-1
d_gene: TRBD1
CDR3aa: ASSLDGGQGDTEAF

v_gene: TRBV7-8
j_gene: TRBJ2-1
d_gene: .
CDR3aa: ASSLVDEQF

v_gene: TRBV28
j_gene: TRBJ2-7
d_gene: .
CDR3aa: ASSLYRIPYEQY

v_gene: TRBV5-4
j_gene: TRBJ2-6
d_gene: .
CDR3aa: ASSPLKSSGANVLT

v_gene: TRBV28
j_gene: TRBJ1-2
d_gene: .
CDR3aa: ASSSPGAALSGYT

v_gene: TRBV9
j_gene: TRBJ2-3
d_gene: TRBD2
CDR3aa: ASRSLAGTDMQY

v_gene: TRBV28
j_gene: TRBJ1-5
d_gene: .
CDR3aa: ASRSGQGNQPQH

v_gene: TRBV29-1
j_gene: TRBJ2-1
d_gene: .
CDR3aa: SVEGRGAYNEQF

v_gene: TRBV7-7
j_gene: TRBJ2-1
d_gene: TRBD2
CDR3aa: ASSSGTSGTSYNEQF

v_gene: TRBV11-3
j_gene: TRBJ2-1
d_gene: .
CDR3aa: ASSPRGSYNEQF

v_gene: TRBV9
j_gene: TRBJ1-5
d_gene: .
CDR3aa: ASSVDGANQPQH